These T cell receptor beta chains were read from a single sample in a study of T cell repertoires in cytomegalovirus infection. One entry per CDR3 protein, called by TCRdb with MiXCR from the reads. This sample has roughly 320,000 distinct CDR3 sequences, with roughly 9.5% found just once. The sequenced sample consisted of PBMCs. The receptors stem from a human donor in good health (CMV status not recorded). Some clones in this sample may be carry-over from other donors' samples. Both conserved end residues are part of each CDR3. D genes are given only for firm matches.

v_gene	d_gene	j_gene	len	CDR3aa
TRBV27	TRBD2	TRBJ2-1	16	CASSLPVAGSYNEQFF
TRBV15	.	TRBJ2-2	15	CATSIRAGGAGELFF
TRBV5-4	.	TRBJ1-6	14	CASSLRGPDSPLHF
TRBV7-6	.	TRBJ2-7	17	CASSLGVTTLYSYEQYF
TRBV15	.	TRBJ1-1	16	CATQELTGPMNTEAFF
TRBV29-1	.	TRBJ2-5	11	CSVGSGETQYF
TRBV12-3/TRBV12-4	TRBD1	TRBJ1-1	15	CASSRGDRANTEAFF
TRBV28	.	TRBJ1-5	17	CASSLFRGDHSNQPQHF
TRBV7-9	.	TRBJ2-3	16	CASSSSIRTSTDTQYF
TRBV24-1	.	TRBJ1-1	12	CATSDRGFDAFF
TRBV12-3/TRBV12-4	TRBD1	TRBJ1-5	13	CASRPTGHQPQHF
TRBV30	TRBD1	TRBJ2-4	14	CAWSVGQGANIQYF
TRBV24-1	TRBD2	TRBJ2-3	13	CAARREATDTQYF
TRBV7-2	TRBD1	TRBJ2-7	22	CASSFKTPPRDRVSVYSYEQYF
TRBV20-1	.	TRBJ1-5	14	CSAIEGRRNQPQHF
TRBV27	TRBD1	TRBJ2-7	16	CASSLLGTGSSYEQYF
TRBV27	.	TRBJ2-5	15	CASSLTSGLLETQYF
TRBV7-8	.	TRBJ1-5	17	CASSYTLLGGRDQPQHF